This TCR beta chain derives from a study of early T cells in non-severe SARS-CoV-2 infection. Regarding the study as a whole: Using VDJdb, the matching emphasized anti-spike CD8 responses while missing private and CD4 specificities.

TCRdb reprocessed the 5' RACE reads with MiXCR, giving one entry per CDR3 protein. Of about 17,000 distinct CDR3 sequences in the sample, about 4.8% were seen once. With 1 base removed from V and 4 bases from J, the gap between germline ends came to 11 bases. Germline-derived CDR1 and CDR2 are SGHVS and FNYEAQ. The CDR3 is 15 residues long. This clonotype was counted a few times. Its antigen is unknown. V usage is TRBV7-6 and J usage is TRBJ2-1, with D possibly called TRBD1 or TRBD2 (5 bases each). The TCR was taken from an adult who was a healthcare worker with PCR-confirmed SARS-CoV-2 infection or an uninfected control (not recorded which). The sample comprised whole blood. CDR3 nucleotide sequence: TGTGCCAGCAGCTTAGAACCGGGACCTTACAATGAGCAGTTCTTC. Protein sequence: CASSLEPGPYNEQFF. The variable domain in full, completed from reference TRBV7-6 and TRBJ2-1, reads GAGVSQSPRYKVTKRGQDVALRCDPISGHVSLYWYRQALGQGPEFLTYFNYEAQQDKSGLPNDRFSAERPEGSISTLTIQRTEQRDSAMYRCASSLEPGPYNEQFFGPGTRLTVL.